This TCR beta chain was captured by sequencing in a study of CXCR3-negative and CXCR3-positive naive CD8 T cells. The TRB cDNA libraries were prepared by 5' RACE with UMI labels. Using the 5' RACE reads, TCRdb records one entry per CDR3 protein without DNA. This listing includes roughly 130,000 distinct CDR3 sequences. Study results and caveats: CXCR3-positive naive cells carried more hydrophobic TRB CDR3s than CXCR3-negative naive cells did.

Points on this clonotype: What it recognizes is unknown.

The sequencing input was naive CXCR3+ CD8+ T cells from blood. Subset indicated: CD45RO-CCR7+CD27+CD95- naive CD8+ T cells expressing CXCR3 (TNR3+). The clonotype comes from a human donor in good health. Some clones in this sample may be carry-over from other donors' samples.

CDR3 in amino acids: CSVEGMGQGRDTQYF. V and J are TRBV29-1 and TRBJ2-3; TCRdb designates TRBD1, a call that cannot be tested without DNA. The CDR3 is made up of 15 amino acids. Germline CDR1 SQVTM, CDR2 ANQGSEA.